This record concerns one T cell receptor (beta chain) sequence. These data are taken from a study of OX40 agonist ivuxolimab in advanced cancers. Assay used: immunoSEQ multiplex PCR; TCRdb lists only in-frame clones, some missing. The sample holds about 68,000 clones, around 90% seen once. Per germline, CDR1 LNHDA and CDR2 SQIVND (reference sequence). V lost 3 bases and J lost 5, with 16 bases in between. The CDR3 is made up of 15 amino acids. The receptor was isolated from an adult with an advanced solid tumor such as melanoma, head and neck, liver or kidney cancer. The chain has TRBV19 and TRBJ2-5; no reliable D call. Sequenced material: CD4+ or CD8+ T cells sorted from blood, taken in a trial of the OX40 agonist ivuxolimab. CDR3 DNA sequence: TGTGCCAGTAGTATCGGCGGTACCCTGGGGGAGACCCAGTACTTC. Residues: CASSIGGTLGETQYF. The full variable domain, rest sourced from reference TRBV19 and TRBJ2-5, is DGGITQSPKYLFRKEGQNVTLSCEQNLNHDAMYWYRQDPGQGLRLIYYSQIVNDFQKGDIAEGYSVSREKKESFPLTVTSAQKNPTAFYLCASSIGGTLGETQYFGPGTRLLVL.